The sequence of this T cell receptor (beta chain) was determined in a study of beta chain features in type 1 diabetes. Only a few counts were recorded for this clone. CDR3 length equals 15 residues. J gave up 1 base and V 4 bases, and 7 bases lay outside the gene matches. Germline V gene data show CDR1 as SGDLS and CDR2 as YYNGEE. cDNA synthesis used the whole RNA isolate, giving expressed TCRB sequences. Assay: immunoSEQ multiplex PCR; the TCRdb copy retains only in-frame clones and omits some. The data show hundreds of thousands of clones, around a sixth seen once. The V call is TRBV9, the J call TRBJ2-5; 7 bases map to TRBD2. The TCR comes from a man aged 18 to 30 in good health. Sequencing was done on a sample of naive CD4+ T cells from blood. The CDR3 protein is CASSLQAGLQETQYF. The CDR3, as DNA: TGTGCCAGCAGCCTCCAAGCGGGGCTCCAAGAGACCCAGTACTTC.